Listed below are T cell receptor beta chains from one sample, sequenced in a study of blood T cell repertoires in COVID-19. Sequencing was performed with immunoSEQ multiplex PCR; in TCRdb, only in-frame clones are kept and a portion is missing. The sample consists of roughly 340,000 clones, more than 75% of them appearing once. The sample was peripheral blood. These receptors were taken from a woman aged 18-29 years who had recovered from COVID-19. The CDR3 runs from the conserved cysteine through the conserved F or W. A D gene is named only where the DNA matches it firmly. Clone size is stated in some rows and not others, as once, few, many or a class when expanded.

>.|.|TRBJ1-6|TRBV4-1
CASSQNVAGNSPLHF
TGCGCCAGCAGCCAAAACGTGGCGGGAAATTCACCCCTCCACTTT
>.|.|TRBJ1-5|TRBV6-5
CASSYSRGGPQHF
TGTGCCAGCAGTTACTCAAGGGGGGGACCCCAGCATTTT
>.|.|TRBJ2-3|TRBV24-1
CATSDPEATDTQYF
TGTGCCACCAGTGATCCAGAGGCCACAGATACGCAGTATTTT
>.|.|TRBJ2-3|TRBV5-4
CASSLPGADTQYF
TGTGCCAGCAGCTTGCCAGGGGCAGATACGCAGTATTTT
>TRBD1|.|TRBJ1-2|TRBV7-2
CASSPRTGPYGYTF
TGTGCCAGCAGCCCCCGGACAGGTCCCTATGGCTACACCTTC
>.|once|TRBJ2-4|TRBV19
CASSIGLRTGIQYF
TGTGCCAGTAGTATAGGACTGCGAACTGGCATTCAGTACTTC
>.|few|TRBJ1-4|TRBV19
CASTSRVEKLFF
TGTGCCAGTACCTCCCGCGTCGAAAAACTGTTTTTT
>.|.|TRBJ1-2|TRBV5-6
CASTKAGATNYGYTF
TGTGCCAGCACCAAAGCAGGGGCAACTAACTATGGCTACACCTTC
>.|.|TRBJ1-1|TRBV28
CASSLLLAGKAFF
TGTGCCAGCAGTTTATTACTAGCCGGCAAAGCTTTCTTT
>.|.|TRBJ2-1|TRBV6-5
CASSYLTSSNEQFF
TGTGCCAGCAGTTACTTGACTAGTTCGAATGAGCAGTTCTTC
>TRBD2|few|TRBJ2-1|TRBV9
CASSGGLAGNEQFF
TGTGCCAGCAGTGGCGGACTAGCGGGGAATGAGCAGTTCTTC
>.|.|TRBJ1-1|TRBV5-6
CASSVVGMNTEAFF
TGTGCCAGCAGCGTCGTGGGCATGAACACTGAAGCTTTCTTT
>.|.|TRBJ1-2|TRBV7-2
CASSFPQGRALSNYGYTF
TGTGCCAGCAGCTTCCCCCAGGGCAGGGCGCTTTCGAACTATGGCTACACCTTC
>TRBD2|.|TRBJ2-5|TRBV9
CASSVGGRAPETQYF
TGTGCCAGCAGCGTAGGAGGGAGGGCCCCAGAGACCCAGTACTTC
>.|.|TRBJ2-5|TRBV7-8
CASSLGPRLKETQYF
TGTGCCAGCAGCTTAGGTCCCCGACTGAAAGAGACCCAGTACTTC
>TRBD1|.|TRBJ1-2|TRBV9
CASSPRTGVSPNGYTF
TGTGCCAGCAGCCCCCGGACAGGGGTGTCACCGAATGGCTACACCTTC
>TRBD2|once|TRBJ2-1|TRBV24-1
CATSDLRAGEGNEQFF
TGTGCCACCAGTGATTTGCGAGCGGGAGAGGGAAATGAGCAGTTCTTC
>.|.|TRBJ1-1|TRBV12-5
CASGSSNTEAFF
TGTGCTAGTGGTTCTTCCAACACTGAAGCTTTCTTT
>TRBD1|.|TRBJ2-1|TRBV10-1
CASSSTGGGHEQFF
TGCGCCAGCAGTTCGACAGGGGGGGGGCATGAGCAGTTCTTC
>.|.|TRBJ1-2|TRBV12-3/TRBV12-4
CASSFTVNRGYTF
TGTGCCAGCAGTTTTACTGTAAATCGGGGTTACACCTTC
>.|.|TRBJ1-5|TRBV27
CASSLSQYSNQPQHF
TGTGCCAGCAGTTTATCACAGTATAGCAATCAGCCCCAGCATTTT
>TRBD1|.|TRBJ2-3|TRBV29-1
CSVIDRGGSDTQYF
TGCAGCGTGATAGACAGGGGGGGATCGGATACGCAGTATTTT
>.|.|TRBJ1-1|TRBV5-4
CASTIGGRTEAFF
TGTGCCAGCACCATCGGGGGGCGCACTGAAGCTTTCTTT
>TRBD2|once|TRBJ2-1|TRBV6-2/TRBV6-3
CASSYTGLADNEQFF
TGTGCCAGCAGTTACACGGGACTAGCTGACAATGAGCAGTTCTTC
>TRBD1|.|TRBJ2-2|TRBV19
CASGIGQGTGELFF
TGTGCCAGTGGGATAGGACAGGGGACCGGGGAGCTGTTTTTT
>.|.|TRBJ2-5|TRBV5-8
CASSPLLSGAKETQYF
TGTGCCAGCAGCCCTTTGCTTAGCGGAGCCAAAGAGACCCAGTACTTC
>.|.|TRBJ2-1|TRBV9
CASSVKASVLYNEQFF
TGTGCCAGCAGCGTAAAGGCTAGCGTCCTGTACAATGAGCAGTTCTTC
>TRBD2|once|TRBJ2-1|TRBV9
CASSVAPGLAVSTRSSYNEQFF
TGTGCCAGCAGCGTCGCGCCGGGGCTAGCGGTTAGCACCCGAAGCTCCTACAATGAGCAGTTCTTC
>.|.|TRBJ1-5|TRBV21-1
CASSRIRAQGGGNQPQHF
TGTGCCAGCAGCAGAATCCGGGCCCAAGGCGGGGGCAATCAGCCCCAGCATTTT
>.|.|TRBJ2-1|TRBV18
CASSPGQSRRFF
TGTGCCAGCTCACCAGGACAGTCAAGAAGGTTCTTC
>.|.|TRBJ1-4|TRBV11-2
CASSPDARGEKLFF
TGTGCCAGCAGCCCGGACGCACGGGGGGAAAAACTGTTTTTT
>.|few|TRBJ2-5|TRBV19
CASSIPQRAETQYF
TGTGCCAGTAGTATTCCCCAGAGGGCGGAGACCCAGTACTTC
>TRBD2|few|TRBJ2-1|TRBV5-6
CASSFGTAGALFF
TGTGCCAGCAGCTTCGGTACAGCGGGAGCGTTGTTCTTC
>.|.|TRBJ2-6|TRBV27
CASSPWDMSSGANVLTF
TGTGCCAGCAGTCCCTGGGACATGAGCTCTGGGGCCAACGTCCTGACTTTC
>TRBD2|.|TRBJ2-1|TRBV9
CASSASGHDYNEQFF
TGTGCCAGCAGCGCTAGCGGGCACGACTACAATGAGCAGTTCTTC
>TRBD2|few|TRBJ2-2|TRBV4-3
CASSRGVGLAARNTGELFF
TGCGCCAGCAGCCGAGGGGTCGGACTAGCGGCGAGAAACACCGGGGAGCTGTTTTTT
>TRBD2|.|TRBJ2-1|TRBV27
CASKRTSGPYNEQFF
TGTGCCAGCAAACGCACTAGCGGGCCCTACAATGAGCAGTTCTTC
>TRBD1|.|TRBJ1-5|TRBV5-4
CASSLARGPFNQPQHF
TGTGCCAGCAGCTTGGCAAGGGGGCCCTTTAATCAGCCCCAGCATTTT
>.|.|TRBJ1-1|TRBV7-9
CASSSNRERNTEAFF
TGTGCCAGCAGCTCCAACAGGGAGAGGAACACTGAAGCTTTCTTT
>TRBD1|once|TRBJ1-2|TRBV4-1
CASSQPRYTQGADGYTF
TGCGCCAGCAGCCAACCACGATATACACAGGGGGCTGATGGCTACACCTTC
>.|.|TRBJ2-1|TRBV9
CASSVVLSYNEQFF
TGTGCCAGCAGCGTAGTCCTATCCTACAATGAGCAGTTCTTC
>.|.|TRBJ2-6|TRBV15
CATSRDRSSGANVLTF
TGTGCCACCAGCAGAGATCGGAGCTCTGGGGCCAACGTCCTGACTTTC
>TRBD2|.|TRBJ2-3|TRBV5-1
CASSQLAELTDTQYF
TGCGCCAGCAGCCAACTAGCGGAGCTCACAGATACGCAGTATTTT